This T cell receptor beta chain was recorded in a study of cytomegalovirus exposure and HLA in healthy donors. Overall study: A prior study identified 117 million unique TCR beta sequences from roughly 180 million T cells. General observations from the study: In a later analysis, parvovirus B19, influenza, CMV and Epstein-Barr virus appeared linked to several top co-occurrence clusters. A few chains tied to CMV proved CMV antigen-specific in vitro.

Primers: 60 Vbeta forward and 13 Jbeta reverse. Clones were read by immunoSEQ multiplex PCR, and TCRdb kept only the in-frame ones, dropping some. The sample's table shows tens of thousands of clones. V shed 1 base and J shed 3 bases, with 9 bases lying between them. Germline loops: CDR1 SGHRS, CDR2 YFSETQ. The CDR3 spans 14 residues. In the case of this clone: As yet, its antigen is unknown.

The sequence was obtained from a man in his fifties in good health and CMV-seronegative. Sequences were obtained from PBMCs. The V call is TRBV5-1, the J call TRBJ2-3, with D possibly being TRBD2 (6 bases). CDR3 nucleotide sequence: TGCGCCAGCAGCTTGAGGAGGGGAACAGATACGCAGTATTTT. The encoded protein is CASSLRRGTDTQYF. Full variable domain (rest looked up from reference TRBV5-1 and TRBJ2-3): KAGVTQTPRYLIKTRGQQVTLSCSPISGHRSVSWYQQTPGQGLQFLFEYFSETQRNKGNFPGRFSGRQFSNSRSEMNVSTLELGDSALYLCASSLRRGTDTQYFGPGTRLTVL.